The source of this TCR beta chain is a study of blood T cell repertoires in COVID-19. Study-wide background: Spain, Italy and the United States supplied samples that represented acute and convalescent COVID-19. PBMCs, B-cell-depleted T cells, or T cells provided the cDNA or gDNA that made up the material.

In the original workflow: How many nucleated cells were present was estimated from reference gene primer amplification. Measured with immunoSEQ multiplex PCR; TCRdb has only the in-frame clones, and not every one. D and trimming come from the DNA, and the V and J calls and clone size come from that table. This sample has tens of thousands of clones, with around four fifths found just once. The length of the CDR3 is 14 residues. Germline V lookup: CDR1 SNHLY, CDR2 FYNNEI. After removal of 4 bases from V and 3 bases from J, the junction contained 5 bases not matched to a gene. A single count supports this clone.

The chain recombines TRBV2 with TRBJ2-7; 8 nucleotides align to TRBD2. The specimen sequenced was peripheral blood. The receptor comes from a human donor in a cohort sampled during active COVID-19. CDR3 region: CASSASGSGYEQYF. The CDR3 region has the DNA TGTGCCAGCAGTGCCAGCGGGAGTGGCTACGAGCAGTACTTC.